This T cell receptor beta chain emerged from a study of T-cell memory formation after mild COVID-19. Study-wide points: Later expanders leaned CD4+, whereas day 15 to 85 contracting clones were balanced CD4/CD8.

TCRdb itself ran the 5' RACE reads through MiXCR, one entry per CDR3 protein. The table shows about 140,000 distinct CDR3 sequences, with around 13% occurring only once. This clonotype was picked up a small number of times. Its antigen remains unidentified. This CDR3 comprises 15 residues. The V and J ends lost 3 bases and 10 bases respectively, with 16 bases between them. Sample: PBMCs or a T cell subset sorted from them (not recorded which). The gene calls are TRBV12-3 or TRBV12-4 and TRBJ1-6; D may be TRBD1 (5 bases). This sequence originates from an adult woman who had mild COVID-19 (a few samples of this study predate the infection). Cell type and time point are not known. The CDR3 coding sequence is TGTGCCAGCAGTTTTGCCGCCGGGGCCGGATCACCCCTCCACTTT. It translates to CASSFAAGAGSPLHF.